The rows below give T cell receptor beta chains drawn from one sample of a study of shared clonotypes between healthy human individuals. The assay was immunoSEQ multiplex PCR, and TCRdb's table has in-frame clones only and misses some. The table lists hundreds of thousands of clones, 73% of them singletons. The specimen sequenced was memory CD4+ T cells sorted from blood. The origin of the receptors is a woman aged 25 to 39 in good health. The CDR3 runs from the conserved cysteine through the conserved F or W. D genes are given only for firm matches. Rows give clone size only sometimes, using once, few, many, or a class for an expanded clone.

d_call j_call clone_size v_call cdr3_length cdr3_aa cdr3_nt
TRBD2 TRBJ2-3 . TRBV11-2 16 CASSPPRLAGGDTQYF TGTGCCAGCAGCCCTCCCCGGCTAGCGGGAGGTGATACGCAGTATTTT
TRBD1 TRBJ1-1 . TRBV7-8 13 CASSLEQGYEAFF TGTGCCAGCAGCTTAGAACAGGGGTATGAAGCTTTCTTT
. TRBJ2-3 few TRBV5-1 16 CASSASVITSTDTQYF TGCGCCAGCAGCGCGTCGGTGATTACTAGCACAGATACGCAGTATTTT
. TRBJ2-2 . TRBV27 14 CASSKTRNTGELFF TGTGCCAGCAGCAAGACACGGAACACCGGGGAGCTGTTTTTT
. TRBJ2-2 few TRBV6-5 14 CASSWTANTGELFF TGTGCCAGCAGTTGGACAGCGAACACCGGGGAGCTGTTTTTT
. TRBJ2-3 . TRBV27 12 CASSSNTDTQYF TGTGCCAGCAGTTCTAATACAGATACGCAGTATTTT
. TRBJ2-6 . TRBV5-1 18 CASSRNLWPGSGANVLTF TGCGCCAGCAGCCGCAACCTGTGGCCGGGTTCTGGGGCCAACGTCCTGACTTTC
. TRBJ2-7 . TRBV7-8 13 CASSLAPKGRGYF TGTGCCAGCAGCTTAGCGCCCAAGGGACGGGGGTACTTC
TRBD2 TRBJ2-3 medium-sized TRBV14 13 CASSQGLAVVRYF TGTGCCAGCAGCCAAGGACTAGCGGTTGTAAGGTATTTT
. TRBJ1-2 . TRBV19 13 CASNDWRNYGYTF TGTGCCAGTAACGACTGGCGGAACTATGGCTACACCTTC
. TRBJ1-1 . TRBV28 12 CASSQRVREAFF TGTGCCAGCAGTCAACGGGTTAGGGAAGCTTTCTTT
TRBD2 TRBJ2-1 . TRBV2 13 CASRLAGSNEQFF TGTGCCAGCCGACTAGCGGGATCGAATGAGCAGTTCTTC
. TRBJ1-1 . TRBV7-9 13 CASSLIFGTEAFF TGTGCCAGCAGCTTAATTTTTGGCACTGAAGCTTTCTTT
. TRBJ2-1 . TRBV7-8 14 CASSPSGTYNEQFF TGTGCCAGCAGCCCGAGCGGAACCTACAATGAGCAGTTCTTC
. TRBJ2-3 . TRBV19 14 CASSIYAHTDTQYF TGTGCCAGTAGTATTTACGCACACACAGATACGCAGTATTTT
TRBD1 TRBJ1-1 . TRBV6-5 14 CASRPGGTGGSAFF TGTGCCAGCAGACCAGGGGGGACAGGGGGCTCGGCTTTCTTT
. TRBJ1-4 . TRBV20-1 11 CSVAHPEKLFF TGCAGTGTCGCACACCCCGAAAAACTGTTTTTT
TRBD2 TRBJ2-2 . TRBV6-1 15 CASTVSGINTGELFF TGTGCCAGCACCGTAAGCGGGATAAACACCGGGGAGCTGTTTTTT
. TRBJ1-1 . TRBV28 14 CASSLSFKGAEAFF TGTGCCAGCAGTTTGTCGTTTAAAGGCGCTGAAGCTTTCTTT
. TRBJ2-7 . TRBV30 12 CAWSVGTSKQYF TGTGCCTGGAGTGTTGGGACCTCCAAGCAGTACTTC
. TRBJ2-5 . TRBV28 15 CASSFGRLNQETQYF TGTGCCAGCAGTTTCGGCCGACTAAACCAAGAGACCCAGTACTTC
TRBD2 TRBJ2-1 . TRBV28 15 CASSLGLAGENEQFF TGTGCCAGCAGTCTGGGACTAGCGGGAGAGAATGAGCAGTTCTTC
. TRBJ2-1 . TRBV5-1 15 CASSADSGSYNEQFF TGCGCCAGCAGCGCGGATAGCGGATCCTACAATGAGCAGTTCTTC
. TRBJ2-7 few TRBV18 15 CASSPDNYFSYEQYF TGTGCCAGCTCACCAGACAACTATTTCTCCTACGAGCAGTACTTC
TRBD1 TRBJ1-5 . TRBV5-4 15 CASSWGGQTNQPQHF TGTGCCAGCAGCTGGGGGGGACAGACCAATCAGCCCCAGCATTTT
TRBD1 TRBJ1-1 . TRBV27 14 CASSPGTGITEAFF TGTGCCAGCAGTCCCGGGACAGGGATCACTGAAGCTTTCTTT
TRBD2 TRBJ2-1 . TRBV9 15 CASSTSGSSYNEQFF TGTGCCAGCAGCACAAGCGGGAGCTCCTACAATGAGCAGTTCTTC
TRBD2 TRBJ2-7 . TRBV7-2 16 CASSFLAGVPLDEQYF TGTGCCAGCAGCTTTCTAGCGGGAGTTCCGTTGGACGAGCAGTACTTC
TRBD2 TRBJ2-1 . TRBV30 15 CAWSVLAGSYNEQFF TGTGCCTGGAGTGTACTAGCGGGATCCTACAATGAGCAGTTCTTC
. TRBJ2-2 . TRBV6-5 15 CASSWGSANTGELFF TGTGCCAGCAGCTGGGGGTCTGCGAACACCGGGGAGCTGTTTTTT
. TRBJ2-5 . TRBV11-2 13 CASRKSSTGEQYF TGTGCCAGCAGGAAATCTTCCACGGGGGAGCAGTACTTC